This paragraph reports one T cell receptor (beta chain). The record originates from a study of blood T cell repertoires in COVID-19. V was clipped by 3 bases and J by 4 bases; unmatched bases: 6. The CDR3 runs 16 residues. Germline-derived CDR1 and CDR2 are SGHTA and FQGTGA. The assay was immunoSEQ multiplex PCR, and TCRdb's table has in-frame clones only and misses some. The sample records some 350,000 clones, 88% being singletons. This TCR was recovered from a man aged 25 to 40 who had recovered from COVID-19. Material for sequencing was PBMCs or T cells enriched from blood (not recorded which). This chain links TRBV7-3 with TRBJ2-2, with 9 nucleotides matching TRBD2. This CDR3 is CASSFPSAGGTGELFF. CDR3 coding DNA: TGTGCCAGCAGCTTTCCGTCAGCGGGGGGCACCGGGGAGCTGTTTTTT.